This T cell receptor beta chain was sequenced for a study of cytomegalovirus exposure and HLA in healthy donors. V lost 4 bases to trimming and J lost 6 bases; unmatched junction nucleotides: 10. The CDR3 extends over 15 amino acids. From germline, CDR1 is MNHEY and CDR2 SMNVEV (reference sequence). This clone occurred a few times. Vbeta (60) and Jbeta (13) primers were used in the PCR. Sequencing used immunoSEQ multiplex PCR; TCRdb keeps in-frame clones, though not all of them. Altogether about 140,000 clones are present, over 60% being singletons, with the ten largest covering 1.8%. The material sequenced was PBMCs. The chain is built from TRBV27 and TRBJ2-7; the match to TRBD1 covers 9 bases. This TCR derives from a man aged 40-55 years in good health and CMV-seronegative. The DNA for the CDR3 is TGTGCCAGCAGTTCATCCGGGACAGGGTCTGCCGAGCAGTACTTC. This codes for CASSSSGTGSAEQYF.